The subject of this entry is one T cell receptor (beta chain). Antigen: not known. Every patient experienced relapse after autologous stem cell transplantation, and brentuximab vedotin exposure varied. The source of the sample is a study of PD-1 blockade in classical Hodgkin lymphoma. Study results and caveats: Why the repertoires differ is still unclear, perhaps disease activity or prior therapy.

Sequencing used immunoSEQ multiplex PCR; TCRdb keeps in-frame clones, though not all of them. The profile shows about 50,000 clones, approximately 90% of them singletons. This material consisted of peripheral blood mononuclear cells (PBMCs), taken before the second cycle of nivolumab. The TCR sequence derives from a human donor with classical Hodgkin lymphoma.

CDR3 coding DNA: TGCGCCAGCAGCTCAGTAGGTCGGGGGGCAACCTACGAGCAGTACTTC. It yields the protein CASSSVGRGATYEQYF. The gene calls are TRBV5-1 and TRBJ2-7, with a possible D match to TRBD2 (7 bases). The CDR3 is 16 residues long. CDR1 is SGHRS, CDR2 YFSETQ, per germline. The V and J ends lost 3 bases and 2 bases respectively, with 18 bases between them.